This TCR beta chain comes out of a study of cytomegalovirus exposure and HLA in healthy donors (dated by TCRdb to about 2017). The study in broad terms: An earlier analysis of 587 of the donors reported roughly 300 Gb of sequence data and roughly 120 million unique TCR beta sequences obtained from roughly 180 million T cells. Roughly 5 DR-DQ haplotypes were handled as single units for association and clustering, since linkage in the cohort was strong. The study was designed to test whether signatures of past pathogen exposure could be identified by cataloging public T cell receptors. Typing coverage varied by locus: about 620-630 donors for A, B, C, DRB1 and DQB1; approximately 560 for DQA1; approximately 570 for DPA1; approximately 490 for DPB1. In addition to the first cohort of roughly 670 subjects, a separate validation cohort of approximately 130 different subjects was used. To predict cytomegalovirus infection status, the study combined high-throughput TCR immunosequencing, statistical association of individual TCRs with disease status, and machine learning. The study profiled the T cell repertoires of some 610 subjects by immunosequencing and related them to cytomegalovirus serostatus. In a later genetic analysis, genome-wide SNP genotypes for about three fifths of the roughly 670 donors were used, and that subset was treated as a discovery cohort. Of the 300 to 500 genotyped donors, more than 75% were placed in the genetic ancestry cluster associated with self-reported Caucasian donors. All discovery cohort repertoires had been generated on a single sequencing platform. Both class I and class II loci were covered by HLA typing, at four-digit resolution. Roughly 300 gigabases of sequencing data and about 92 million unique TCR sequences made up an early release that covered approximately 650 HLA-typed donors. In a later analysis, previously published TCR beta repertoires from hundreds of donors were re-analyzed and high-resolution HLA genotyping was added so that TCR occurrence patterns could be studied. Among about 400 genotyped donors of the cohort, an average of around 220,000 unique TCR beta nucleotide sequences was sequenced per donor, of which approximately 18% were non-productive. Alongside the repertoire data, information on donor age, sex, ethnicity and CMV serostatus was compiled. To decide whether each TCR beta V gene segment behaved as functional or pseudogenic, an earlier analysis of some 540 of the donors relied on high-throughput TCR beta sequencing. Rather than drawing on any new phenotypic data, the later analysis identified candidate immune exposures from TCR beta sequences and the way those sequences occurred across donors. Broad study findings and their caveats: A later analysis found that TCR association rates varied across HLA loci, with DRB1 alleles showing the most associated TCRs and HLA-C alleles the fewest. While some public TCRs were present in many individuals, most TCR sequences turned up only very rarely across donors. According to a later genetic analysis, donors in an Asian-associated ancestry cluster had fewer N-insertions in productive TCRs than the roughly 670-donor mean. Presence/absence analyses assumed roughly uniform sequencing depth across donors, an assumption that may not hold. According to a later analysis, parvovirus B19, influenza, CMV and Epstein-Barr virus appeared linked to several top co-occurrence clusters. A further reported finding was that TCR beta sequences accurately predicted the HLA-A and HLA-B alleles for most subjects in the first cohort. A later analysis found that HLA-associated TCR beta chains were more clonally expanded and had lower generation probabilities than equally common non-associated chains. This cohort had only TCR beta chains sequenced, and the lack of alpha or paired-chain data limited which features could be detected. HLA typing was unavailable for some donors at each locus, so association tests used only the typed subset. The study listed approximately 160 TCR beta chains as associated with cytomegalovirus. In a later genetic analysis, a missense DCLRE1C variant was associated with V-gene and J-gene trimming of TCR beta chains, and the association was replicated in an independent cohort. When HLA alleles, especially DR and DQ, strongly co-occurred, attributing TCR associations to individual alleles was difficult. Cytomegalovirus status was reported to be diagnosed by the classifier with high specificity and sensitivity in both the original and validation cohorts. According to a later analysis, most CMV-associated TCR beta chains appeared to be HLA-restricted, and the HLA associations seemed to be driven largely by CMV exposure. In a later analysis, over 15,000 TCR beta sequences were associated with specific HLA alleles at a false discovery rate of 0.05. CMV serostatus was the only immune exposure information available for the cohort. Correlated functional status among segregating V segments might be attributable to linkage disequilibrium, but an unknown experimental factor could not be ruled out. A group of highly shared sequence variants was considered likely to be a technical artifact of the sequencing pipeline. It was suggested by the authors that the approach could potentially be generalized to other disease states and immunological phenotypes. In vitro tests confirmed that a few of the cytomegalovirus-associated TCR beta chains recognize cytomegalovirus antigens. Some 16 rarely observed V segments, including chromosome 9 orphons, were excluded from the earlier analysis of approximately 500 of the donors because counts were too low. In an earlier analysis of about 600 of the donors, most TCR beta V segments appeared in productive rearrangements about 87% or about 30% of the time, broadly matching IMGT annotations.

Turning to this clone: This receptor's antigen is unknown. No base quality values were provided; no much bigger clone lies one nucleotide off.

The cohort comprised approximately 700 healthy bone marrow donors. At the time of sampling, every cohort member was nominally healthy, though immune exposures that went unrecorded were likely present. The donor tested CMV seropositive, placing the donor among the 250 to 350 seropositive members of the cohort. Every donor gave a peripheral blood sample, and the peripheral blood mononuclear cells from that sample were used for TCR beta sequencing. The Qiagen DNeasy Blood Extraction Kit was used to extract genomic DNA from the blood cell samples. The receptor library was made with the immunoSEQ multiplex PCR assay. The multiplex PCR relied on a mix of 60 forward primers for TCR Vbeta segments and 13 reverse primers for TCR Jbeta segments. A multiplex PCR assay on genomic DNA amplified the CDR3 region of rearranged TCR beta genes. The amplified TCR beta libraries were sequenced on the Illumina HiSeq System as 87-base-pair reads. In the original analysis: In a later analysis, 80 million or so unique TCR beta chains were counted across the roughly 670 repertoires, and roughly 10 million of these chains were shared by at least two donors. Raw reads were error-corrected and collapsed into unique sequences by a nearest-neighbor algorithm in which closely related sequences were merged to remove PCR and sequencing errors. V, D and J gene segments were assigned by aligning CDR3 sequences to IMGT reference sequences. For a sequence to be retained, a match of at least six nucleotides to both a V gene segment and a J gene segment was required. Rearrangements were classified as productive when the CDR3 lacked stop codons and remained in frame with V and J, and all other rearrangements were classified as non-productive. Following IMGT convention, CDR3 was defined as the stretch from the second conserved V-encoded cysteine up to the conserved J-encoded phenylalanine. In an earlier analysis of approximately 590 of the donors, sequences lacking an unambiguous match to a single V gene segment were excluded. In an earlier analysis of 587 of the donors, a V segment was called functional when productive rearrangements were above 56.7%, and segregating when the standard deviation between donors exceeded 5%. A statistical classification framework was built to diagnose cytomegalovirus status from the catalog of TCR beta chain sequences. A later analysis assigned V and J genes by comparing TCR nucleotide sequences with IMGT/GENE-DB human TR gene sequences. Using the TCRdist pipeline, a later analysis assigned CDR3 sequences along with most-parsimonious VDJ recombination scenarios. A later analysis defined each TCR beta chain by its CDR3 amino acid sequence plus V-gene family, and excluded reads lacking a unique V-gene family. To address suspected cross-contamination and a sequencing artifact, a later analysis removed under 600 highly shared, low-generation-probability nucleotide sequences. A later analysis calculated a clonal expansion index for each public chain from normalized within-repertoire ranks of inferred template counts. In a later analysis, generation probabilities were computed using a VDJ recombination model fitted to out-of-frame rearrangements, and the results were checked against IGoR. A later analysis scored TCR-TCR, TCR-HLA and TCR-CMV co-occurrence with hypergeometric tests, applying a repertoire-size bias correction to TCR pairs. In a later analysis, false discovery rates were estimated by permuting HLA or CMV assignments 20 times. In a later analysis, co-occurring TCRs were grouped using DBSCAN, and TCRdist sequence similarity was added for clustering within HLA-allele-positive subsets. Repertoires with fewer than 30,000 or more than 120,000 public chains, plus five repertoires with anomalous nucleotide sharing, were excluded from co-occurrence clustering. Held by TCRdb, this immuneACCESS table contains in-frame sequences only and omits some clones. Under half of the omission traces to an unresolved V gene where checked; the cause of the rest is unknown. The V and J calls and clone size were taken over from that table, and D and trimming were inferred from the DNA. Within this sample are approximately 170,000 clones, with just under 75% of them counted one time only. Of the sample, approximately 3.1% falls within the top ten clones.

This receptor was obtained from a woman aged 25-40 years in good health and CMV-seropositive. Sequenced: PBMCs.

The DNA is TGTGCCAGCAGCTTCGAACAGGGGAATTCACCCCTCCACTTT. Translated, it gives CASSFEQGNSPLHF. The rearranged segments are TRBV7-9 and TRBJ1-6, and 7 junction bases match TRBD1. Germline trimming: 3 bases from V, 7 bases from J; junction bases outside gene matches: 3. CDR1 and CDR2 were assigned from the germline V gene (reference sequence) as SEHNR and FQNEAQ. From the cysteine up to the phenylalanine, the CDR3 has a length of 14 residues. The read is trimmed to its CDR3 DNA, 42 bases read in frame from base 1.